The sequence of this TCR beta chain was determined in a study of cytomegalovirus exposure and HLA in healthy donors. Study at large: Of fewer than 450 genotyped donors, about 81% clustered with self-reported Caucasian donors.

Despite likely unrecorded immune exposures, the donors were nominally healthy at the time of sampling. PCR was performed using 60 Vbeta and 13 Jbeta primers. Assay used: immunoSEQ multiplex PCR; TCRdb lists only in-frame clones, some missing. The sample has around 110,000 clones, about 81% seen once. Findings and limits, study-wide: Among TCR beta chains of equal frequency, HLA-associated ones were more clonally expanded in a later analysis. An Asian-associated ancestry cluster reportedly showed fewer N-insertions than the roughly 670-donor mean in a later analysis.

Comment on this clone: Its target is not known.

Germline V lookup: CDR1 SGHRS, CDR2 YFSETQ. CDR3 size: 12 residues. V was trimmed by 4 bases and J by 4 bases, leaving 9 bases between them. The sample was PBMCs. The chain joins TRBV5-1 to TRBJ2-7, with a weak D call TRBD2 (5 bases). The clonotype originates from a male donor in good health and CMV-seropositive. The CDR3 region has the DNA TGCGCCAGCAGCGCCGGACTTTACGAGCAGTACTTC. This encodes CASSAGLYEQYF.